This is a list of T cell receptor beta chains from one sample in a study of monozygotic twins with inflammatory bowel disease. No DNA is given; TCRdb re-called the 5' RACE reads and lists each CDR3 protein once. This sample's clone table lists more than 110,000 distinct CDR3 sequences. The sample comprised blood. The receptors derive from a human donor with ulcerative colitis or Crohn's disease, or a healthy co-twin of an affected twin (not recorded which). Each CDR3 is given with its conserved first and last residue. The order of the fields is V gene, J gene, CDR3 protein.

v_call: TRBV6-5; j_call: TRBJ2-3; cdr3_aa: CASSYSGAPGDTQYF
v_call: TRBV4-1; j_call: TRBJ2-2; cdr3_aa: CASSQVEGGRNTGELFF
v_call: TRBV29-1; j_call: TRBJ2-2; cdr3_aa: CSVDYRGVGELFF
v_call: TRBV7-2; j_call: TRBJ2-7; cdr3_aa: CASSFSDSVYEQYF
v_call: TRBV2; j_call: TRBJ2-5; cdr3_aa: CASSTTGQETQYF
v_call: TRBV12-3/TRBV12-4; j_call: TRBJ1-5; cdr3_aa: CASSPRQGWQPQHF
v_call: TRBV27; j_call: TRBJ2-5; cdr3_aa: CASSLKQQETQYF
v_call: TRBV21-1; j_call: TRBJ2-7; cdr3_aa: CASSMTAGGSYEQYF
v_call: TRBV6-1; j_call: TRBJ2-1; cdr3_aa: CASSQGWGVTYNEQFF
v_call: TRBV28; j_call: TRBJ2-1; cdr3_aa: CASSLRDRESEQFF
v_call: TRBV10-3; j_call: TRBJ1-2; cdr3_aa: CAIRLGERGGYTF
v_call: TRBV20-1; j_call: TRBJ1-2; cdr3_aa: CSAPGTGDDYGYTF
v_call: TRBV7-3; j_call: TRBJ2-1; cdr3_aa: CASSLRGISSYNEQFF
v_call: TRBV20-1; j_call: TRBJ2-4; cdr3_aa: CSAGATSGGNIQYF
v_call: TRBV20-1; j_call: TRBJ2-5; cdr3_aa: CSARGPLGQVETQYF
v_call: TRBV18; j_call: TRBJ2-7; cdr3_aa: CASSPPRALRAYEQYF
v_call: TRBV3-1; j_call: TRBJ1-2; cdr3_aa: CASSQSVNYGYTF
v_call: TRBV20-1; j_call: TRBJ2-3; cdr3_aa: CSAGLSGLDTQYF
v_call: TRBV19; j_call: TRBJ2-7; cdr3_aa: CASSRTGGYYEQYF
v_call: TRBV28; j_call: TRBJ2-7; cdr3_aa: CASSIAGGPLVYEQYF
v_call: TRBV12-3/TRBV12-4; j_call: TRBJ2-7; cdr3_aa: CASTSSGTYEQYF
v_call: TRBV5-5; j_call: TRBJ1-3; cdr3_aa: CASSYGSGNTIYF
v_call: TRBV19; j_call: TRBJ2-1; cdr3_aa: CASTLRDRSSYNEQFF
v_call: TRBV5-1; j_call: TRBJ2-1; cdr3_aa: CASSTAQTGSPYNEQFF
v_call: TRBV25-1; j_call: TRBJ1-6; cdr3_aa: CASSEFKNRGSPLHF
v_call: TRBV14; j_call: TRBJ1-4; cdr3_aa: CASSLIATNEKLFF
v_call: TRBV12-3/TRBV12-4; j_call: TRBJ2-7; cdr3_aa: CASTLSGKAYEQYF
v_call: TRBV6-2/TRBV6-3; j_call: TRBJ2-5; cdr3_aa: CASSYSRGGRETQYF
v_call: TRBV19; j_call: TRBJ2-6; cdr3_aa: CASSTGAGANVLTF
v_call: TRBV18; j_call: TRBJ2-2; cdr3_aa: CASSPAAVANTGELFF
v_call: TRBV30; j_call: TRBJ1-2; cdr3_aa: CAWRPGHGGYTF
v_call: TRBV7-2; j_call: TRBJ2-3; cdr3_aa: CASSPTGSQDTQYF
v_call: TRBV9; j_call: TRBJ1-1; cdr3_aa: CASSTRELMNTEAFF
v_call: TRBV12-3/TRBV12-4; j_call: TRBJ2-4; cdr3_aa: CASSFRGQGTKNIQYF
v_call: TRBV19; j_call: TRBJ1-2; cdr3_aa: CASSIVKPRADYGYTF
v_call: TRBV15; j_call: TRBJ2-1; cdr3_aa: CATSRGPSGREVEQFF
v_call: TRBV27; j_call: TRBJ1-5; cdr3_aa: CASSPAGGFNQPQHF
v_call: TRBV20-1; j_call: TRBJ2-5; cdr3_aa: CSAPLGDRDYETQYF
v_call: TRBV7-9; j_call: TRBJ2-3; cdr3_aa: CASSESSTDTQYF
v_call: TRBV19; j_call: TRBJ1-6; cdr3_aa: CASSITGVYGSPLHF
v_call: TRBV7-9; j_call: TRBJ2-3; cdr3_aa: CASSLVLGDTQYF
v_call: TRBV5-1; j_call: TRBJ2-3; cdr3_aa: CASSSGTKTDTQYF
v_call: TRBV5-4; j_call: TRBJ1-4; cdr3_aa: CASTIGQESNEKLFF